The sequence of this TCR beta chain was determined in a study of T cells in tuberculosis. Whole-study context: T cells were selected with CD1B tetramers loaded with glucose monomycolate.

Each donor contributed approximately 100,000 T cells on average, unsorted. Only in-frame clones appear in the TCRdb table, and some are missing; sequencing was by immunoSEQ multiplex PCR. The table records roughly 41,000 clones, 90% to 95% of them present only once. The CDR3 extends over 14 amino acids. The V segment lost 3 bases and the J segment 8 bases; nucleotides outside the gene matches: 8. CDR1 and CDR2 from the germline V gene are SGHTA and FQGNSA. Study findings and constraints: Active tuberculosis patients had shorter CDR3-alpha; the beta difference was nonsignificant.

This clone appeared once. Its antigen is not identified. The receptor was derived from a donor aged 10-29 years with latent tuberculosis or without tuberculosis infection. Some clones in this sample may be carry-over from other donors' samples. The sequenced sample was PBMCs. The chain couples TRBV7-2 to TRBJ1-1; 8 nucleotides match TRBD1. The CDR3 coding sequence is TGTGCCAGCAGCTTGCTGACCCGGGACAGGGAAGCTTTCTTT. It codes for CASSLLTRDREAFF.